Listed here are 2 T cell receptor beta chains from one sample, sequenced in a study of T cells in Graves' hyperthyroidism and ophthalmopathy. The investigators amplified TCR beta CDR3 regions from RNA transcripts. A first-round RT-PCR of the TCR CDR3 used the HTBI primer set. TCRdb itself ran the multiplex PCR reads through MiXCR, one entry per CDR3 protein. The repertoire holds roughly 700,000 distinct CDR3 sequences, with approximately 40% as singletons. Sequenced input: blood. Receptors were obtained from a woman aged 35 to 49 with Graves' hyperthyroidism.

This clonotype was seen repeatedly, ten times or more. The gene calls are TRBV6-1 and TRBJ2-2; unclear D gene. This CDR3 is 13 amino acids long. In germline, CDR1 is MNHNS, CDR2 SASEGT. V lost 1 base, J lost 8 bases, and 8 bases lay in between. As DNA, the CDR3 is TGTGCCAGCAGTGAAGGTGGGCCGGGGGAGCTGTTTTTT. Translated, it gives CASSEGGPGELFF.

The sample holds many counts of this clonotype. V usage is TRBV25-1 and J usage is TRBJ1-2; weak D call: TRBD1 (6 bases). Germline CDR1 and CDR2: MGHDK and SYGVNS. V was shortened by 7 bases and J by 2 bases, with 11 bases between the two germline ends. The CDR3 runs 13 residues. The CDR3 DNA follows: TGTGCCAGCAAGAAGGGGACAAACTATGGCTACACCTTC. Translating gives CASKKGTNYGYTF.